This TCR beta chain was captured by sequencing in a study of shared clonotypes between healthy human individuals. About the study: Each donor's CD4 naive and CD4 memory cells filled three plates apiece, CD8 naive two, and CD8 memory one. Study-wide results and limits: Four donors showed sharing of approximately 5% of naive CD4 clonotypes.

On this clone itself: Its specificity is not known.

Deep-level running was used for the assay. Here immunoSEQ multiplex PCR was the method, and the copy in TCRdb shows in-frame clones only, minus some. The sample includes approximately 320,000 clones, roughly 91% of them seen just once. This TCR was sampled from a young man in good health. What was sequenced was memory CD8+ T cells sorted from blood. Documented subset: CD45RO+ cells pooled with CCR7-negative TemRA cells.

The CDR3, as DNA: TGCAGCGTTGAAGGACAGGCCCCTGAAGCTTTCTTT. It translates to CSVEGQAPEAFF. V gene TRBV29-1 combines with J gene TRBJ1-1; weak D call: TRBD1 (6 bases). V was cut by 1 base and J by 6 bases, with 9 bases left in between. The length of the CDR3 is 12 residues. CDR1 is SQVTM, CDR2 ANQGSEA, per germline.